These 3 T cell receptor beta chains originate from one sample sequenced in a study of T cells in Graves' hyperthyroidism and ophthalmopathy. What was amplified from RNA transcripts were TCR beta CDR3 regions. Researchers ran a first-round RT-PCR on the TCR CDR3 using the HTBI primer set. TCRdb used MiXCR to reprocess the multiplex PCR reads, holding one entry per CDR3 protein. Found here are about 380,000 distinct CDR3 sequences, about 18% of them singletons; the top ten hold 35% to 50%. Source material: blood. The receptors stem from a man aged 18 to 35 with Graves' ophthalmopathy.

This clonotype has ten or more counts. The CDR3 loop reads CASSGYVGYTF. DNA of the CDR3: TGTGCCAGCAGTGGTTATGTGGGCTACACCTTC. The rearrangement links TRBV2 to TRBJ1-2; D gene uncertain. Per the germline V gene, CDR1 is SNHLY and CDR2 is FYNNEI. The CDR3 covers 11 residues. The V and J ends lost 4 bases and 8 bases respectively, with 8 bases between them.

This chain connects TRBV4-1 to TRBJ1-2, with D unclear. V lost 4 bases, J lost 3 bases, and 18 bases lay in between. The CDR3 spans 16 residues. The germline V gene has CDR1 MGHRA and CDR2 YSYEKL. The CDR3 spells CASSPPLGAPYYGYTF. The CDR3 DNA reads TGCGCCAGCAGCCCACCTTTGGGCGCTCCTTACTATGGCTACACCTTC.

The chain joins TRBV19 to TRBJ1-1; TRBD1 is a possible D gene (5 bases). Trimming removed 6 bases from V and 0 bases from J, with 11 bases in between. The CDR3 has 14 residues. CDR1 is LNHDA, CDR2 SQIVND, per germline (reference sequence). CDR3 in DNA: TGTGCCAGTAGAACCCAGACAGTGAACACTGAAGCTTTCTTT. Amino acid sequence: CASRTQTVNTEAFF. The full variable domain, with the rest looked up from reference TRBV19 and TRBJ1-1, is DGGITQSPKYLFRKEGQNVTLSCEQNLNHDAMYWYRQDPGQGLRLIYYSQIVNDFQKGDIAEGYSVSREKKESFPLTVTSAQKNPTAFYLCASRTQTVNTEAFFGQGTRLTVV.